This is a list of T cell receptor beta chains from one sample in a study of PD-L1 blockade in urothelial cancer. TCRdb's table, derived via immunoSEQ multiplex PCR, lists solely in-frame clones and lacks some. Here the sample spans 50,000 to 60,000 clones, 84% being singletons. Sequencing was performed on PBMCs, taken around atezolizumab (anti-PD-L1) treatment. Receptors were obtained from a man between 40 and 49 years old with urothelial cancer. CDR3s include the opening cysteine and the closing phenylalanine or tryptophan. D genes are given only for firm matches. Size tells how often a clone was seen (once, few, many) or the class of an expanded clone, and some rows leave it out.

D	J	size	V	CDR3	DNA
TRBD2	TRBJ2-5	once	TRBV18	CASSPGLEETQYF	TGTGCCAGCTCACCCGGACTAGAAGAGACCCAGTACTTC
.	TRBJ1-2	.	TRBV4-1	CASSSQGSGYGYTF	TGCGCCAGCAGCTCACAGGGCAGTGGCTATGGCTACACCTTC
TRBD1	TRBJ1-2	.	TRBV5-5	CASSSPGQGAGYGYTF	TGTGCCAGCAGCAGCCCGGGACAGGGGGCGGGCTATGGCTACACCTTC
.	TRBJ1-2	.	TRBV29-1	CSVLEGYTF	TGCAGCGTGCTAGAAGGCTACACCTTC
.	TRBJ2-7	.	TRBV29-1	CSVEDPLEQYF	TGCAGCGTTGAAGATCCCCTCGAGCAGTACTTC
.	TRBJ1-4	.	TRBV28	CASSFPTGSEKLFF	TGTGCCAGCAGTTTCCCGACCGGGAGTGAAAAACTGTTTTTT
TRBD2	TRBJ2-4	.	TRBV19	CASSISGDIQYF	TGTGCCAGTAGTATAAGCGGGGACATTCAGTACTTC
.	TRBJ2-1	.	TRBV19	CASSSYNEQFF	TGTGCCAGTTCATCCTACAATGAGCAGTTCTTC
TRBD2	TRBJ2-7	.	TRBV7-9	CASSRDAGLAVSYEQYF	TGTGCCAGCAGCCGGGACGCCGGACTAGCAGTTTCCTACGAGCAGTACTTC
TRBD2	TRBJ2-3	.	TRBV4-1	CASSQDFPGGDTQYF	TGCGCCAGCAGCCAAGACTTCCCGGGAGGCGATACGCAGTATTTT
TRBD2	TRBJ2-1	once	TRBV10-3	CAITSGVAYNEQFF	TGTGCCATCACTAGCGGGGTAGCTTACAATGAGCAGTTCTTC
TRBD1	TRBJ1-1	.	TRBV4-1	CASSHPGTGVRNTEAFF	TGCGCCAGCAGCCATCCCGGGACAGGGGTCAGGAACACTGAAGCTTTCTTT
TRBD2	TRBJ2-1	.	TRBV13	CASSRRTSAGNEQFF	TGTGCCAGCAGCCGTCGGACTAGCGCGGGCAATGAGCAGTTCTTC
.	TRBJ2-1	few	TRBV13	CASSPDGGRSSYNEQFF	TGTGCCAGCAGCCCGGATGGAGGGCGAAGCTCCTACAATGAGCAGTTCTTC
.	TRBJ1-1	few	TRBV6-5	CASSYEGHTEAFF	TGTGCCAGCAGTTACGAGGGTCACACTGAAGCTTTCTTT
.	TRBJ2-7	.	TRBV28	CASTSLTSYEQYF	TGTGCCAGCACGAGCTTAACCTCCTACGAGCAGTACTTC
.	TRBJ2-7	.	TRBV9	CASSVVLGSPLYEQYF	TGTGCCAGCAGCGTAGTACTGGGCAGCCCCCTTTACGAGCAGTACTTC
.	TRBJ1-2	few	TRBV5-4	CASSLQTSDGYTF	TGTGCCAGCAGCTTACAGACCAGTGATGGCTACACCTTC